A single sample is the source of the 28 T cell receptor beta chains below, sequenced in a study of cytomegalovirus exposure and HLA in healthy donors. With 60 Vbeta and 13 Jbeta primers, the PCR was carried out. The data were produced by immunoSEQ multiplex PCR, yet TCRdb's version contains in-frame clones alone and is incomplete. The profile shows around 80,000 clones, under 65% of them singletons. Sequencing was performed on PBMCs. These receptors originate from a male donor in good health and CMV-seropositive.

V is TRBV9 and J is TRBJ2-1; 8 bases line up with TRBD2. Germline V CDR1 and CDR2: SGDLS, YYNGEE. This CDR3 is 18 amino acids long. The J segment lost 1 base and the V segment lost 3 bases, leaving 12 bases of the junction unmatched. The CDR3 sequence is CASSAREQAGASYNEQFF. The CDR3 DNA is TGTGCCAGCAGCGCCAGAGAACAAGCGGGGGCTTCCTACAATGAGCAGTTCTTC.

The rearrangement uses TRBV5-5 and TRBJ1-5, with D possibly matching TRBD1 (6 bases). Trimming pared 1 base from V and 4 bases from J, leaving 9 bases between. Germline V gene sequence: CDR1 SGHKS, CDR2 YYEKEE (reference sequence). The CDR3 has 14 residues. CDR3 sequence: CASSLWTENQPQHF. The CDR3 DNA reads TGTGCCAGCAGCTTGTGGACAGAAAATCAGCCCCAGCATTTT.

J is TRBJ1-2 and V is TRBV6-1; no clear D. CDR3 length equals 14 residues. V dropped 1 base and J dropped 7 bases, with 13 bases sitting between them. The germline V gene encodes CDR1 MNHNS and CDR2 SASEGT. DNA of the CDR3: TGTGCCAGCAGTGAAGGACGGCTGGAGGCTGGCTACACCTTC. It specifies CASSEGRLEAGYTF.

A few counts support this clone. The chain recombines TRBV28 with TRBJ2-5, with D tentatively TRBD1 (5 bases). CDR3 length equals 14 residues. Deletions cut 6 bases from V and 2 bases from J, with 13 bases between. The V gene's germline CDR1 is MDHEN and CDR2 SYDVKM. CDR3 amino acids: CASSHRTLQETQYF. In DNA form, the CDR3 reads TGTGCCAGCAGCCACCGGACATTACAAGAGACCCAGTACTTC.

This clone was seen a handful of times. This chain joins TRBV7-9 and TRBJ2-1; 10 bases align to TRBD1. V was clipped by 3 bases and J by 7 bases; unmatched bases: 9. Per the germline V gene, CDR1 is SEHNR and CDR2 is FQNEAQ (reference sequence). The CDR3 covers 16 residues. CDR3 in DNA: TGTGCCAGCAGCTTCCTCCGGGACAGGGGTGGTAATGAGCAGTTCTTC. This encodes CASSFLRDRGGNEQFF.

The V and J genes are TRBV6-5 and TRBJ2-3; D is undetermined. Germline V gives CDR1 MNHEY, CDR2 SVGAGI. The CDR3 length is 12 residues. The V end was cut by 6 bases, the J end by 2 bases, with 6 bases between. The CDR3 here is CASRRNTDTQYF. The CDR3 bases are TGTGCCAGCAGGAGGAACACAGATACGCAGTATTTT.

The J gene is TRBJ2-1, the V gene TRBV30, with D perhaps TRBD1 (6 bases). CDR3 length: 12 amino acids. Trimming cost V 1 base and J 11 bases, with 12 bases left between them. Germline V gene data show CDR1 as GTSNPN and CDR2 as SVGIG (reference sequence). CDR3: CAWSGETGKQFF. The CDR3 region has the DNA TGTGCCTGGAGTGGAGAAACAGGGAAGCAGTTCTTC.

The chain uses TRBV18 and TRBJ1-2; D is perhaps TRBD1 (5 bases). This CDR3 comprises 12 residues. Germline values: CDR1 KGHSH, CDR2 LQKENI. Trimming stripped 1 base from V and 8 bases from J, with 8 bases between. This CDR3 is CASSPQGLGYTF. The CDR3 DNA follows: TGTGCCAGCTCACCACAGGGACTCGGCTACACCTTC.

This clone was detected only once. The chain's CDR3 is CASRKLALGTGELFF. The CDR3 DNA follows: TGTGCCAGCAGAAAACTAGCGTTGGGCACCGGGGAGCTGTTTTTT. This chain joins TRBV6-5 and TRBJ2-2, with TRBD2 matching 7 bases. The germline V gene encodes CDR1 MNHEY and CDR2 SVGAGI. The CDR3 consists of 15 residues. The trim removed 6 bases at V and 4 bases at J, leaving 8 bases unmatched.

The table lists this clone with a few counts. This chain joins TRBV7-2 and TRBJ1-5; no clear D gene. Germline CDR1 SGHTA, CDR2 FQGNSA. This CDR3 spans 12 amino acids. The ends were cut back, 5 bases at V and 3 bases at J, with 5 bases in the middle. The CDR3, as DNA: TGTGCCAGCAGCCCTTACAATCAGCCCCAGCATTTT. Its protein product is CASSPYNQPQHF.

V usage is TRBV27 and J usage is TRBJ2-3; 9 bases fit TRBD2. The length of the CDR3 is 16 residues. CDR1 is MNHEY, CDR2 SMNVEV, per germline (reference sequence). V lost 6 bases and J lost 3; bases outside the gene matches: 10. The CDR3 is CASRAGREGATDTQYF. The CDR3 DNA reads as TGTGCCAGCAGGGCGGGGCGGGAGGGCGCTACAGATACGCAGTATTTT.

The rearrangement uses TRBV7-2 and TRBJ2-6, with D possibly matching TRBD2 (5 bases). The germline V gene encodes CDR1 SGHTA and CDR2 FQGNSA. V was shortened by 5 bases and J by 2 bases, with 13 bases between the two germline ends. This CDR3 is built from 16 residues. The DNA of the CDR3 is TGTGCCAGCAGCCCCCCCGGGATAGCTGGGGCCAACGTCCTGACTTTC. It is translated as CASSPPGIAGANVLTF.

This clone occurred once. The chain recombines TRBV6-6 with TRBJ1-1; 9 bases line up with TRBD1. The CDR3 consists of 16 residues. The germline V gene encodes CDR1 MNHNY and CDR2 SVGAGI (reference sequence). V lost 4 bases to trimming and J lost 1 base; unmatched junction nucleotides: 7. The CDR3 protein is CASSSRQGVWNTEAFF. The CDR3 bases are TGTGCCAGCAGTTCCCGACAGGGGGTATGGAACACTGAAGCTTTCTTT.

This clone was observed a handful of times. J is TRBJ2-7 and V is TRBV6-5; 8 nucleotides line up with TRBD2. The CDR3 covers 14 residues. The germline V gene encodes CDR1 MNHEY and CDR2 SVGAGI. V lost 2 bases and J lost 1; bases outside the gene matches: 1. As DNA, the CDR3 is TGTGCCAGCAGTTACCGGGGGGGGTCCTACGAGCAGTACTTC. Protein: CASSYRGGSYEQYF.

The chain joins TRBV2 to TRBJ2-1, with D possibly TRBD2 on 5 matching bases. The V end was cut by 1 base, the J end by 9 bases, with 13 bases between. In germline, CDR1 is SNHLY, CDR2 FYNNEI. This CDR3 is built from 14 residues. In DNA form, the CDR3 reads TGTGCCAGCAGTGAAGAGAGGGCCATCGGTGAGCAGTTCTTC. It specifies CASSEERAIGEQFF.

This clone has a handful of counts. V usage is TRBV29-1 and J usage is TRBJ1-1, with TRBD1 matching 10 bases. V trimming: 5 bases; J trimming: 5 bases; junction bases outside the gene matches: 8. This CDR3 has 14 amino acids. Looked up from germline, CDR1 is SQVTM and CDR2 is ANQGSEA. CDR3 nucleotides: TGCAGCGTTCTGCTGACAGGGGGCTGGACTGAAGCTTTCTTT. Protein sequence: CSVLLTGGWTEAFF.

V and J are TRBV19 and TRBJ2-3, with D perhaps matching TRBD1 (6 bases). The CDR3 contains 16 residues. Trimming took off 3 bases at V and 0 bases at J, with 13 bases between the two ends. The V gene's germline CDR1 is LNHDA and CDR2 SQIVND (reference sequence). The CDR3 DNA is TGTGCCAGTAGTATGCCCCGGACAGCGAGCACAGATACGCAGTATTTT. As protein: CASSMPRTASTDTQYF.

The chain uses TRBV29-1 and TRBJ1-1, with no clear D. The germline V gene has CDR1 SQVTM and CDR2 ANQGSEA. The CDR3 length is 15 residues. V was cut by 3 bases and J by 6 bases, with 20 bases left in between. CDR3 in amino acids: CSVDPGGSSFAEAFF. The CDR3 DNA follows: TGCAGCGTTGACCCCGGAGGCTCCTCCTTCGCTGAAGCTTTCTTT.

The chain is built from TRBV5-6 and TRBJ2-7, with 9 bases identical to TRBD1. This CDR3 has 17 amino acids. Germline trimming cut 3 bases from V and 2 bases from J; bases unmatched to any gene: 12. Germline V gene lookup returns CDR1 SGHDT and CDR2 YYEEEE. CDR3 bases: TGTGCCAGCAGCTCGCTCCGGACAGGGGTCTACACCTACGAGCAGTACTTC. Amino acids: CASSSLRTGVYTYEQYF.

This chain uses TRBV6-1 with TRBJ2-7; 9 bases are a match to TRBD1. The V segment lost 8 bases and the J segment 3 bases; nucleotides outside the gene matches: 5. Germline CDR1 and CDR2: MNHNS and SASEGT. CDR3 length equals 13 residues. CDR3 bases: TGTGCCAGCGCCTCGGGACAGGGCTACGAGCAGTACTTC. Protein: CASASGQGYEQYF.

The chain employs TRBV14 and TRBJ2-1; a possible D gene is TRBD2 (5 bases). Germline V gene data show CDR1 as SGHDN and CDR2 as FVKESK. This CDR3 region has 15 residues. V lost 3 bases, J lost 7 bases, and 16 bases lay in between. CDR3 DNA: TGTGCCAGCAGCCAGCTACCCGGGGTCACTAATGAGCAGTTCTTC. Translated: CASSQLPGVTNEQFF.

This clone was recorded a few times. The chain carries TRBV7-3 and TRBJ2-7; 7 bases align to TRBD2. V trimming: 5 bases; J trimming: 2 bases; junction bases outside the gene matches: 6. The germline V gene has CDR1 SGHTA and CDR2 FQGTGA. CDR3 length: 14 residues. This chain's CDR3 is CASSEYGGTYEQYF. Written as DNA, the CDR3 is TGTGCCAGCAGCGAATACGGGGGGACCTACGAGCAGTACTTC. The full variable domain, completed using reference TRBV7-3 and TRBJ2-7, is GAGVSQTPSNKVTEKGKYVELRCDPISGHTALYWYRQSLGQGPEFLIYFQGTGAADDSGLPNDRFFAVRPEGSVSTLKIQRTERGDSAVYLCASSEYGGTYEQYFGPGTRLTVT.

This clone showed up just once. This chain uses TRBV5-6 with TRBJ2-5, with TRBD2 matching 11 bases. The CDR3 covers 16 residues. Germline CDR1 SGHDT, CDR2 YYEEEE. V dropped 1 base and J dropped 5; count of bases not matched to a gene: 7. The CDR3 protein is CASSLTGTSGSETQYF. For the CDR3, the DNA is TGTGCCAGCAGCTTGACCGGAACTAGCGGGAGTGAGACCCAGTACTTC.

This chain links TRBV6-5 with TRBJ2-5; maybe TRBD1 (6 bases). V was pared by 8 bases and J by 0 bases, with 16 bases between. Looked up from germline, CDR1 is MNHEY and CDR2 is SVGAGI. The CDR3 consists of 15 residues. The DNA for the CDR3 is TGTGCCAGCCAAGGGGGAAGGACATACCAAGAGACCCAGTACTTC. This translates into CASQGGRTYQETQYF.

This clone was observed a few times. The J gene is TRBJ1-5, the V gene TRBV19; perhaps TRBD1 as D (5 bases). The CDR3 is 15 residues long. V was clipped by 5 bases and J by 4 bases, with 15 bases between them. Germline V gene data show CDR1 as LNHDA and CDR2 as SQIVND (reference sequence). The CDR3 loop reads CASSPLDNFNQPQHF. CDR3 sequence (DNA): TGTGCCAGTAGTCCCCTGGACAACTTTAATCAGCCCCAGCATTTT.

This chain joins TRBV5-4 and TRBJ2-7; 11 nucleotides line up with TRBD1. This CDR3 is 13 amino acids long. In germline, CDR1 is SGHNT, CDR2 YYREEE (reference sequence). Losses at the gene ends were 4 bases for V and 3 bases for J; bases not matched to a gene: 0. For the CDR3, the DNA is TGTGCCAGCAGCGGGACAGGGGGCTACGAGCAGTACTTC. Its protein product is CASSGTGGYEQYF.

V and J are TRBV19 and TRBJ1-5, with TRBD1 identical over 9 bases. Germline trimming cut 7 bases from V and 6 bases from J; bases unmatched to any gene: 1. The germline V gene encodes CDR1 LNHDA and CDR2 SQIVND (reference sequence). The CDR3 has 12 residues. The CDR3: CASTTGGQPQHF. CDR3 DNA: TGTGCCAGTACGACAGGGGGTCAGCCCCAGCATTTT. The full variable domain, rest sourced from reference TRBV19 and TRBJ1-5, is DGGITQSPKYLFRKEGQNVTLSCEQNLNHDAMYWYRQDPGQGLRLIYYSQIVNDFQKGDIAEGYSVSREKKESFPLTVTSAQKNPTAFYLCASTTGGQPQHFGDGTRLSIL.

The CDR3 here is CASSLQGMNTEAFF. In nucleotides, the CDR3 is TGTGCCAGTAGTTTGCAGGGCATGAACACTGAAGCTTTCTTT. The V and J genes are TRBV19 and TRBJ1-1; TRBD1 is a possible D gene (5 bases). CDR1 LNHDA and CDR2 SQIVND come from the germline V gene (reference sequence). V dropped 5 bases and J dropped 0 bases, with 10 bases sitting between them. The CDR3 runs to 14 residues.